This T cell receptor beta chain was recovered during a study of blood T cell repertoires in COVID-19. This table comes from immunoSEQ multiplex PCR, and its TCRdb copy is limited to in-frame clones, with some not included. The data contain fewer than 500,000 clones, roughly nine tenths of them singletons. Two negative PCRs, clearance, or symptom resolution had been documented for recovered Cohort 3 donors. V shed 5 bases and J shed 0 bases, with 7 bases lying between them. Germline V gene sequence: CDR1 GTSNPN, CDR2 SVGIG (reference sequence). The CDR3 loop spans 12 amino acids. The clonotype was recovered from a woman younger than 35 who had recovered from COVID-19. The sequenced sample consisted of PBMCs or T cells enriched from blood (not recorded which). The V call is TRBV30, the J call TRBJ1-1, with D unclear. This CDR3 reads CAWVDMNTEAFF. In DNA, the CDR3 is TGTGCCTGGGTCGACATGAACACTGAAGCTTTCTTT.